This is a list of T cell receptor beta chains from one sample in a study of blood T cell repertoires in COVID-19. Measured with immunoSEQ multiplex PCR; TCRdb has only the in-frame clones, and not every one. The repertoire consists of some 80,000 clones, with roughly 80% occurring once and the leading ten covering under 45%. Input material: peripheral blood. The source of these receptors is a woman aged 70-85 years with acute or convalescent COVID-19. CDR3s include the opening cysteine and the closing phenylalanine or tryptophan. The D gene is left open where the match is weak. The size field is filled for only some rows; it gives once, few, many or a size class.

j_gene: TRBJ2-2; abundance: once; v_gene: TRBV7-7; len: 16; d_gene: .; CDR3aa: CASSSTPGADTGELFF; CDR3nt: TGTGCCAGCAGCTCGACCCCAGGGGCGGACACCGGGGAGCTGTTTTTT
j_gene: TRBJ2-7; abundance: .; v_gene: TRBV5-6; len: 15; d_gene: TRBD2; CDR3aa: CASSRTSGSTYEQYF; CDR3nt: TGTGCCAGCAGCCGGACTAGCGGGAGCACCTACGAGCAGTACTTC
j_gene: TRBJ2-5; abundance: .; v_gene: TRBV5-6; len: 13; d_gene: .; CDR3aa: CASSEAEWETQYF; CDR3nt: TGTGCCAGCAGCGAGGCGGAGTGGGAGACCCAGTACTTC
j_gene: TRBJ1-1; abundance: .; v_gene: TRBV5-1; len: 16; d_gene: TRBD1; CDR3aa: CASSLLQGARNTEAFF; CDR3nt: TGCGCCAGCAGCTTATTACAGGGGGCAAGGAACACTGAAGCTTTCTTT
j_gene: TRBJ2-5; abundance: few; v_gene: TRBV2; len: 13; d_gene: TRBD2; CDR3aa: CASSPGREETQYF; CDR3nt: TGTGCCAGCAGCCCCGGGCGGGAGGAGACCCAGTACTTC
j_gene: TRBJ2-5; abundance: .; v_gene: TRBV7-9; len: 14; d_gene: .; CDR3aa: CASSFENAKETQYF; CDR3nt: TGTGCCAGCAGCTTCGAGAACGCCAAAGAGACCCAGTACTTC
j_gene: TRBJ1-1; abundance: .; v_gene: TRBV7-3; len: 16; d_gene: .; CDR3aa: CASSSTGMGMNTEAFF; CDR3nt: TGTGCCAGCAGCTCCACAGGAATGGGCATGAACACTGAAGCTTTCTTT
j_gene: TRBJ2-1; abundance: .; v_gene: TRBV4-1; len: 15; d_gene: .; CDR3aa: CASSQDPGLYNEQFF; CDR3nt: TGCGCCAGCAGCCAAGATCCGGGACTTTACAATGAGCAGTTCTTC
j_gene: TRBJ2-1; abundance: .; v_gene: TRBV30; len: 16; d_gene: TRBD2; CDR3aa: CAWSVLSQRGNNEQFF; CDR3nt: TGTGCCTGGAGTGTACTCTCCCAGCGGGGGAACAATGAGCAGTTCTTC
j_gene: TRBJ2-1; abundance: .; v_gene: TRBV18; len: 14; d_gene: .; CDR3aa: CASSPDQGYNEQFF; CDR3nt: TGTGCCAGCTCACCAGATCAGGGGTACAATGAGCAGTTCTTC
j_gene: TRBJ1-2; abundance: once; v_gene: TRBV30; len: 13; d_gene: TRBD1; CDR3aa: CAWSWQGASGYTF; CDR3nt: TGTGCCTGGAGTTGGCAGGGGGCCAGTGGCTACACCTTC
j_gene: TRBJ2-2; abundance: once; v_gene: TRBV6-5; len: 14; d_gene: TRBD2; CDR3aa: CATGGRGDTGELFF; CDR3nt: TGTGCCACCGGGGGGAGAGGGGACACCGGGGAGCTGTTTTTT
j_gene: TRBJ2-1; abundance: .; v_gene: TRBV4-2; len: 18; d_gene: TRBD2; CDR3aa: CASSQEPSGSSSYNEQFF; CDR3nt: TGTGCCAGCAGCCAAGAACCTAGCGGGAGTAGCTCCTACAATGAGCAGTTCTTC
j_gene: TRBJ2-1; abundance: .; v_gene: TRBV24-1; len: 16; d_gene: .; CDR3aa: CATSDWGRGTHNEQFF; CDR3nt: TGTGCCACCAGTGATTGGGGCAGGGGAACCCACAATGAGCAGTTCTTC
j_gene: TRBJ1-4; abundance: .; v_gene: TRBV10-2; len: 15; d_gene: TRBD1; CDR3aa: CASSYHRGLPEKLFF; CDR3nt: TGCGCCAGCAGTTATCACAGGGGGCTTCCGGAAAAACTGTTTTTT
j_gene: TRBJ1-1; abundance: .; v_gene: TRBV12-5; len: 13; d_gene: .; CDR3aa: CASGSTGGTEAFF; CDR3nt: TGTGCTAGTGGTTCGACAGGAGGCACTGAAGCTTTCTTT
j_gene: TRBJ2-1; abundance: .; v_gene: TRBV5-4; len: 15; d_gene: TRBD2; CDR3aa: CASSLGLAGDNEQFF; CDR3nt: TGTGCCAGCAGCTTGGGTCTAGCGGGGGACAATGAGCAGTTCTTC
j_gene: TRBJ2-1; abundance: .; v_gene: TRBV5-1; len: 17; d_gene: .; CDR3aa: CASTPNSGPSSYNEQFF; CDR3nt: TGCGCCAGCACCCCAAACTCGGGTCCCAGCTCCTACAATGAGCAGTTCTTC
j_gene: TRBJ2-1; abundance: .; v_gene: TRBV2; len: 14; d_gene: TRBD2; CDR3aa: CASRRLATTGEQFF; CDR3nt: TGTGCCAGCAGGAGACTAGCAACAACCGGCGAGCAGTTCTTC
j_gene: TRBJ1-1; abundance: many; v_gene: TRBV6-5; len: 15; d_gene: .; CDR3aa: CASRRPIPPNTEAFF; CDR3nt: TGTGCCAGCAGGCGGCCGATCCCCCCGAACACTGAAGCTTTCTTT
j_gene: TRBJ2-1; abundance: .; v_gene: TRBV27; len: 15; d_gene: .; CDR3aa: CASSFISGVYNEQFF; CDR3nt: TGTGCCAGCAGTTTTATAAGCGGAGTCTACAATGAGCAGTTCTTC
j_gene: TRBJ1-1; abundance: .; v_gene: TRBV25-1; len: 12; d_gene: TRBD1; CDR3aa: CASSAGTAEAFF; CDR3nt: TGTGCCAGCAGTGCTGGGACAGCTGAAGCTTTCTTT
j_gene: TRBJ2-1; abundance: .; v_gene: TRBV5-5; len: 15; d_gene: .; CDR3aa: CASSLGGGPYNEQFF; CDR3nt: TGTGCCAGCAGCTTGGGGGGGGGCCCCTACAATGAGCAGTTCTTC
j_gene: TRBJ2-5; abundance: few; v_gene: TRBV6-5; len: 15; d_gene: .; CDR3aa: CASSASWGHAETQYF; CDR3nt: TGTGCCAGCAGCGCCTCGTGGGGCCACGCAGAGACCCAGTACTTC
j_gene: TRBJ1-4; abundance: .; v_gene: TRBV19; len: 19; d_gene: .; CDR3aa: CASSILAMGTPATNEKLFF; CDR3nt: TGTGCCAGTAGTATTTTGGCTATGGGGACACCAGCAACTAATGAAAAACTGTTTTTT
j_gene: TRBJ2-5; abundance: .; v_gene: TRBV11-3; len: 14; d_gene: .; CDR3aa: CASSPSVSTETQYF; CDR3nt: TGTGCCAGCAGTCCTAGCGTTAGTACCGAGACCCAGTACTTC
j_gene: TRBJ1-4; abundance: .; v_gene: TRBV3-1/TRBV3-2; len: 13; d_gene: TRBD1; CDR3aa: CASSLGQGEKLFF; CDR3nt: TGTGCCAGCAGCCTGGGACAGGGGGAAAAACTGTTTTTT
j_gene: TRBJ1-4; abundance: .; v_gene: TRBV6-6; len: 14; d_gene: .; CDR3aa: CASREGTLNEKLFF; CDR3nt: TGTGCCAGCAGGGAAGGGACACTGAATGAAAAACTGTTTTTT
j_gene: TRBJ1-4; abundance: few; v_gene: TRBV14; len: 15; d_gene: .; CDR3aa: CASSQFSRDGEKLFF; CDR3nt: TGTGCCAGCAGCCAATTTAGCCGGGATGGTGAAAAACTGTTTTTT
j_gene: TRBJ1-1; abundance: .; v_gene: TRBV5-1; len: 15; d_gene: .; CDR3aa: CASSLGPRLHSEAFF; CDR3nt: TGCGCCAGCAGCTTGGGCCCGCGGCTCCATTCTGAAGCTTTCTTT
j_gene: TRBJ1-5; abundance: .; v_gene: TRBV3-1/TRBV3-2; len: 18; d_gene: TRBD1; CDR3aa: CASSQGGTGFGGNQPQHF; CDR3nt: TGTGCCAGCAGCCAAGGTGGGACAGGGTTCGGGGGCAATCAGCCCCAGCATTTT
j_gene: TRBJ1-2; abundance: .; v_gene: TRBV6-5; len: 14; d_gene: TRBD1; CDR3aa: CATDTGVAALGYTF; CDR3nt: TGTGCCACGGACACAGGGGTTGCCGCGCTTGGCTACACCTTC
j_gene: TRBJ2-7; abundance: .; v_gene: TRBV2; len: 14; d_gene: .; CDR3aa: CASRLRAHSYEQYF; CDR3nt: TGTGCCAGCCGCCTGCGGGCGCACTCCTACGAGCAGTACTTC
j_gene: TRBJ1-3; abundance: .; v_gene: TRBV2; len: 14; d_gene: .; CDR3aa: CASSEAASGNTIYF; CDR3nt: TGTGCCAGCAGTGAAGCGGCCTCTGGAAACACCATATATTTT
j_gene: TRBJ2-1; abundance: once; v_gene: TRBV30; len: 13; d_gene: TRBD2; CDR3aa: CAWFISGIWGQFF; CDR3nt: TGTGCCTGGTTTATTAGCGGGATCTGGGGGCAGTTCTTC
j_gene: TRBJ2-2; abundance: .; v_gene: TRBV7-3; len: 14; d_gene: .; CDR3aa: CASSLFKNTGELFF; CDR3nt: TGTGCCAGCAGCTTATTTAAGAACACCGGGGAGCTGTTTTTT
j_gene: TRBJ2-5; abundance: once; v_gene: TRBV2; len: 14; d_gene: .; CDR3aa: CASNRAAHQETQYF; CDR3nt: TGTGCCAGCAACAGAGCGGCTCACCAAGAGACCCAGTACTTC
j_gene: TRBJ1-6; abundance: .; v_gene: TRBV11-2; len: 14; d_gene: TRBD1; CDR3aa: CASSPMTGNSPLHF; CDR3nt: TGTGCCAGCAGCCCAATGACAGGGAATTCACCCCTCCACTTT
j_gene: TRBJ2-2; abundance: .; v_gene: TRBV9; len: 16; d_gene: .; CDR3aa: CASSVDPSWGAGELFF; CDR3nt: TGTGCCAGCAGCGTAGATCCCTCCTGGGGGGCCGGGGAGCTGTTTTTT
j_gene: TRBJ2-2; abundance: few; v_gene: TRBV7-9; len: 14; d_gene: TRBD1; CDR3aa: CASREQGPNGELFF; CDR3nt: TGTGCCAGCAGGGAACAGGGGCCAAACGGGGAGCTGTTTTTT
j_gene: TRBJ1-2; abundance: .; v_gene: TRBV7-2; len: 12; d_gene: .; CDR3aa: CASSPQLYGYTF; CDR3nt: TGTGCCAGCAGCCCCCAACTCTATGGCTACACCTTC
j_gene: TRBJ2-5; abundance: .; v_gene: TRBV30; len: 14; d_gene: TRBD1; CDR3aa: CAWRTGYSGETQYF; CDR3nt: TGTGCCTGGAGGACAGGGTATTCTGGAGAGACCCAGTACTTC
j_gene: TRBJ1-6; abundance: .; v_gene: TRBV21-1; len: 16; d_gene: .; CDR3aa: CASSKGQGPYNSPLHF; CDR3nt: TGTGCCAGCAGCAAAGGACAGGGACCCTATAATTCACCCCTCCACTTT
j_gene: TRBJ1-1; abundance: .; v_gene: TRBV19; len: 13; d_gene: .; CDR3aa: CASSISQRTEAFF; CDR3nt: TGTGCCAGTAGTATAAGCCAGCGCACTGAAGCTTTCTTT
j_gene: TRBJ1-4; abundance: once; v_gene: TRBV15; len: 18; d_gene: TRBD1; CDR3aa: CATSRGDSHIATNEKLFF; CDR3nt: TGTGCCACCAGCAGAGGGGACAGCCACATTGCAACTAATGAAAAACTGTTTTTT